This T cell receptor (beta chain) is from a study of ipilimumab plus nivolumab after autologous stem cell transplantation. TCRdb's table, derived via immunoSEQ multiplex PCR, lists solely in-frame clones and lacks some. The data show about 9,700 clones, approximately 80% seen once. The CDR3 has 13 amino acids. CDR1 and CDR2 (germline): LNHDA, SQIVND (reference sequence). J lost 4 bases, V lost 5 bases, and 4 bases had no gene match. The sample was PBMCs, taken in a trial of ipilimumab plus nivolumab as post-transplant consolidation. The chain uses TRBV19 and TRBJ2-5, with 7 positions matching TRBD2. The clonotype was recovered from a male donor with diffuse large B-cell lymphoma. The CDR3 is CASSWEGRETQYF. The CDR3 nucleotides are TGTGCCAGTAGTTGGGAGGGGCGAGAGACCCAGTACTTC.